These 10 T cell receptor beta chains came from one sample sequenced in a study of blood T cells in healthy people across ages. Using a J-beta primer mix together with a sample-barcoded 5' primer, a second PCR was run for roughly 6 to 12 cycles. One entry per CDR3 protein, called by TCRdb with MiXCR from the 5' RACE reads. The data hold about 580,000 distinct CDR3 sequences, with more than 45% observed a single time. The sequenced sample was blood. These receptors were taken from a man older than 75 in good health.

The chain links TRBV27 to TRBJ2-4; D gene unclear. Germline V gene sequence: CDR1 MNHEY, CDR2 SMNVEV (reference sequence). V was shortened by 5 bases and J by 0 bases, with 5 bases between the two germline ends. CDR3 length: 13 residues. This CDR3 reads CASSALAKNIQYF. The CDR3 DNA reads TGTGCCAGCAGTGCTCTAGCCAAAAACATTCAGTACTTC.

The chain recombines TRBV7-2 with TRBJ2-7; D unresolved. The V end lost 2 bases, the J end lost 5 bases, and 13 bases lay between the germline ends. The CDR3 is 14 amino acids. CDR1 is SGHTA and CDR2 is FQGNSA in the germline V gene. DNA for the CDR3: TGTGCCAGCAGCTTAAGGCCTGACGGGCACGAGCAGTACTTC. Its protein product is CASSLRPDGHEQYF.

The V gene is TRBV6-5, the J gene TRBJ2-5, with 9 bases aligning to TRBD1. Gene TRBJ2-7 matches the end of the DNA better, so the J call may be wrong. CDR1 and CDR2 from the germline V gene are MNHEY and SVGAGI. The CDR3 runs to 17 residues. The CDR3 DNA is TGTGCCAGCAGTTACGGTACTACAGGGGGCTCGTCTTACGAGCAGTACTTC. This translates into CASSYGTTGGSSYEQYF.

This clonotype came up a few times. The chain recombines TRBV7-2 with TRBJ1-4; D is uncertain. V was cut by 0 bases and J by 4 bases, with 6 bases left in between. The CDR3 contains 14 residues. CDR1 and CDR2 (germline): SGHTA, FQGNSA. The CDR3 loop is CASSLAAFNEKLFF. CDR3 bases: TGTGCCAGCAGCTTAGCGGCGTTTAATGAAAAACTGTTTTTT.

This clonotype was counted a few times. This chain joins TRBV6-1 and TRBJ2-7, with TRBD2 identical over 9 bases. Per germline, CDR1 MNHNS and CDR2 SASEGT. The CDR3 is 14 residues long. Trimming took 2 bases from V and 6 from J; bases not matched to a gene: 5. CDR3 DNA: TGTGCCAGCAGTGAACTAGCGGGATTAGGCGAGCAGTACTTC. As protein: CASSELAGLGEQYF.

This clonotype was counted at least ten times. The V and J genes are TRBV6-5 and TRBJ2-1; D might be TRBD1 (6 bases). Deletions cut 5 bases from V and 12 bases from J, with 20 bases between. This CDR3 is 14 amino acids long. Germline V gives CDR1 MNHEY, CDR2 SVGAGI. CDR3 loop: CASSTRGTERTQFF. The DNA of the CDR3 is TGTGCCAGCAGTACCAGGGGTACCGAGCGTACGCAGTTCTTC.

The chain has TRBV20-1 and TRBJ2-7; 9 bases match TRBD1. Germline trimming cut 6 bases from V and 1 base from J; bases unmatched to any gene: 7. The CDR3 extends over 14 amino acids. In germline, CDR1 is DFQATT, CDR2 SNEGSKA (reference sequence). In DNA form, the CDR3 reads TGCAGTGCGGCAAGACAGGGGGTTTCCTACGAGCAGTACTTC. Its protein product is CSAARQGVSYEQYF.

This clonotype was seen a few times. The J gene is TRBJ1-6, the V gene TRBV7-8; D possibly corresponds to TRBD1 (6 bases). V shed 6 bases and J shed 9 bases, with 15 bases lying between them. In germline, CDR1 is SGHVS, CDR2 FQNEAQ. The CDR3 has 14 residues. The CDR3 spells CASRATGRGSPLHF. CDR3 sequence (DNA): TGTGCCAGCAGAGCAACAGGGAGAGGTTCACCCCTCCACTTT.

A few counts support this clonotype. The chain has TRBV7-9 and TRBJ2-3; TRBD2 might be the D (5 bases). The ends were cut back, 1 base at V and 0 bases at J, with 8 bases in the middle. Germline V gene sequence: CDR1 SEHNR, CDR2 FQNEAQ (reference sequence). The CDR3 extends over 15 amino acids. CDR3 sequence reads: CASSLERPSTDTQYF. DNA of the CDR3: TGTGCCAGCAGCTTAGAGCGGCCTAGCACAGATACGCAGTATTTT. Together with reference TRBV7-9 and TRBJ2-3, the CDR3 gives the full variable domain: DTGVSQNPRHKITKRGQNVTFRCDPISEHNRLYWYRQTLGQGPEFLTYFQNEAQLEKSRLLSDRFSAERPKGSFSTLEIQRTEQGDSAMYLCASSLERPSTDTQYFGPGTRLTVL.

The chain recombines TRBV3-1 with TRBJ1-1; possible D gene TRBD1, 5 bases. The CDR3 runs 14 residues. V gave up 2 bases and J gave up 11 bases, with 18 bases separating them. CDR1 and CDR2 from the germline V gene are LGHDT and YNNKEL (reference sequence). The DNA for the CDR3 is TGTGCCAGCAGCCAAAATACGGCGGGGGTTGTCGCTTTCTTT. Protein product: CASSQNTAGVVAFF.